This T cell receptor (beta chain) was profiled in a study of cytomegalovirus exposure and HLA in healthy donors. Study-level results: Highly shared sequence variants in one cluster were likely a sequencing artifact. Roughly uniform sequencing depth across donors was assumed, possibly incorrectly. It was approximately 150 TCR beta chains that were listed as cytomegalovirus-associated.

The CDR3 has 17 residues. Per germline, CDR1 SGDLS and CDR2 YYNGEE. V shed 0 bases, J shed 3 bases, and the junction held 7 bases outside the gene matches. Concerning this clone itself: The antigen remains undetermined.

PCR involved 60 Vbeta and 13 Jbeta primers. Original analysis: The authors later counted 75 million to 90 million unique TCR beta chains, about 11 million of them shared. The protocol was immunoSEQ multiplex PCR, while the TCRdb copy is restricted to in-frame clones and leaves out a portion. V and J calls and clone size are given by that table; D and trimming were obtained from the DNA. The table includes approximately 150,000 clones, roughly four fifths detected once. The sequence derives from a man aged 40-50 years in good health and CMV-seronegative. The V call is TRBV9, the J call TRBJ2-3; 10 positions match TRBD2. The sample was PBMCs. CDR3 nucleotides: TGTGCCAGCAGCGTAGGGGCAGCGGGAGGGCCTACAGATACGCAGTATTTT. Its translation: CASSVGAAGGPTDTQYF.